The 25 T cell receptor beta chains presented below share a single source sample, sequenced in a study of blood T cells in healthy people across ages. A second PCR of 7 to 11 cycles used a sample-barcoded 5' primer and a J-beta primer mix. TCRdb re-called the 5' RACE reads through MiXCR, storing one row per CDR3 protein. The sample includes 780,000 or so distinct CDR3 sequences, 56% seen only once; the top ten take 25% to 30%. Input material: blood. The origin of the receptors is a man in his forties or fifties in good health.

This clonotype was seen a handful of times. This sequence joins TRBV6-2 or TRBV6-3 and TRBJ2-7; D is perhaps TRBD2 (6 bases). V shed 0 bases and J shed 3 bases, with 21 bases lying between them. In germline, CDR1 is MNHEY, CDR2 SVGEGT. This CDR3 is 18 amino acids long. This CDR3 reads CASSYSSSRLVNYYEQYF. The CDR3 DNA reads as TGTGCCAGCAGTTACTCGAGTTCTAGACTAGTCAACTACTACGAGCAGTACTTC.

V and J are TRBV4-2 and TRBJ2-1; TRBD2 agrees at 12 bases. This CDR3 has 16 amino acids. Germline V gene data show CDR1 as LGHNA and CDR2 as YNFKEQ. V lost 0 bases to trimming and J lost 7 bases; unmatched junction nucleotides: 4. The CDR3 DNA sequence: TGTGCCAGCAGCCAAGACGGACTAGCGGGGTGGAATGAGCAGTTCTTC. Its translation: CASSQDGLAGWNEQFF.

This clonotype occurred once. This rearrangement joins TRBV12-3 or TRBV12-4 to TRBJ1-5; D is perhaps TRBD1 (6 bases). This CDR3 is built from 13 residues. V was trimmed by 6 bases and J by 5 bases, leaving 11 bases between them. CDR3 sequence: CASRPGADQPQHF. The CDR3 DNA is TGTGCCAGCAGGCCAGGGGCAGATCAGCCCCAGCATTTT.

The V call is TRBV7-9, the J call TRBJ1-2; weak D call: TRBD1 (5 bases). The CDR3 contains 16 residues. CDR1 SEHNR and CDR2 FQNEAQ come from the germline V gene (reference sequence). The V and J ends lost 0 bases and 3 bases respectively, with 14 bases between them. CDR3 protein: CASSLAPRGFDYGYTF. The CDR3 nucleotides are TGTGCCAGCAGCTTAGCGCCGAGGGGTTTTGACTATGGCTACACCTTC.

The chain links TRBV10-3 to TRBJ2-2, with TRBD1 matching 7 bases. V lost 4 bases, J lost 1 base, and 3 bases stayed unmatched. CDR1 is ENHRY, CDR2 SYGVKD, per germline. The CDR3 has 15 residues. The CDR3 DNA is TGTGCCATCAGTGTTGGGACAGAGAACACCGGGGAGCTGTTTTTT. It translates to CAISVGTENTGELFF.

The rearrangement joins TRBV7-9 to TRBJ2-3, with D possibly being TRBD2 (6 bases). This CDR3 spans 13 amino acids. Germline values: CDR1 SEHNR, CDR2 FQNEAQ (reference sequence). Trimming pared 5 bases from V and 6 bases from J, leaving 12 bases between. This chain's CDR3 is CASSAIGGDTQYF. The CDR3 DNA follows: TGTGCCAGCAGCGCTATCGGAGGGGATACGCAGTATTTT.

This chain joins TRBV7-2 and TRBJ2-3, with D possibly matching TRBD1 (6 bases). The length of the CDR3 is 16 residues. Trimming took 1 base from V and 6 from J, leaving 17 bases between them. Germline V gene data show CDR1 as SGHTA and CDR2 as FQGNSA. CDR3 DNA: TGTGCCAGCAGCTTAGTCGCGGACACCCAGGGGGATACGCAGTATTTT. It codes for CASSLVADTQGDTQYF.

The chain is built from TRBV3-1 and TRBJ1-2; 9 bases match TRBD1. CDR1 is LGHDT, CDR2 YNNKEL, per germline (reference sequence). J gave up 4 bases and V 5 bases, and 8 bases lay outside the gene matches. This CDR3 comprises 15 residues. Written as DNA, the CDR3 is TGTGCCAGCAGCTCTACAGGGGGCGGTGGCTATGGCTACACCTTC. Protein: CASSSTGGGGYGYTF.

The chain is built from TRBV29-1 and TRBJ2-2; no clear D gene. CDR1 and CDR2 (germline): SQVTM, ANQGSEA. Trimming took 7 bases from V and 1 from J, leaving 10 bases between them. The CDR3 has 13 amino acids. CDR3 in DNA: TGCAGCGCAGATTATATGAACACCGGGGAGCTGTTTTTT. Translated, it gives CSADYMNTGELFF.

The rearrangement links TRBV12-3 or TRBV12-4 to TRBJ1-1; possibly TRBD1 for D (5 bases). Between the trimmed V and J ends, which lost 7 bases and 0 bases, there was a span of 9 bases. CDR3 length: 13 amino acids. Written as DNA, the CDR3 is TGTGCCAGCATACTGGGGGTGAACACTGAAGCTTTCTTT. Amino acids: CASILGVNTEAFF.

V is TRBV20-1 and J is TRBJ1-2, with D tentatively TRBD1 (6 bases). Germline lookup yields CDR1 DFQATT and CDR2 SNEGSKA (reference sequence). The CDR3 is 13 residues long. Deletions cut 0 bases from V and 7 bases from J, with 12 bases between. The CDR3 here is CSARDGPGVGYTF. In nucleotides, the CDR3 is TGCAGTGCTAGAGACGGACCAGGGGTTGGCTACACCTTC.

The chain is built from TRBV7-9 and TRBJ2-5, with 7 bases identical to TRBD1. Germline V lookup: CDR1 SEHNR, CDR2 FQNEAQ (reference sequence). Losses at the gene ends were 4 bases for V and 2 bases for J; bases not matched to a gene: 10. This CDR3 contains 16 residues. The CDR3 nucleotides read TGTGCCAGCAGCTCCCGCCCGGGACAGCTACAAGAGACCCAGTACTTC. Residues: CASSSRPGQLQETQYF.

The J gene is TRBJ2-1, the V gene TRBV20-1, with D possibly being TRBD1 (5 bases). Germline-derived CDR1 and CDR2 are DFQATT and SNEGSKA (reference sequence). The V gene lost 5 bases and the J gene lost 4 bases, with 15 bases spanning the gap. The CDR3 sequence is 14 residues long. The CDR3 reads CSALDRLLYNEQFF. CDR3 bases: TGCAGTGCTTTAGACAGACTCTTATACAATGAGCAGTTCTTC.

This chain joins TRBV20-1 and TRBJ2-1; the match to TRBD2 covers 7 bases. CDR3 length: 13 amino acids. V dropped 6 bases and J dropped 4; count of bases not matched to a gene: 6. CDR1 and CDR2 (germline): DFQATT, SNEGSKA (reference sequence). Written as DNA, the CDR3 is TGCAGTGCGAAGACTAGCTCTTACAATGAGCAGTTCTTC. Protein sequence: CSAKTSSYNEQFF.

The V call is TRBV12-3 or TRBV12-4, the J call TRBJ2-1; D gene ambiguous. Trimming took 7 bases from V and 10 from J, leaving 11 bases between them. The CDR3 contains 11 residues. CDR3 region: CASTAVGEQFF. The CDR3 nucleotides are TGTGCCAGCACGGCGGTGGGGGAGCAGTTCTTC.

This clonotype was detected once. The genes are TRBV7-3 and TRBJ1-1; 11 bases agree with TRBD1. The germline V gene has CDR1 SGHTA and CDR2 FQGTGA. CDR3 size: 15 residues. J lost 5 bases, V lost 5 bases, and 7 bases had no gene match. CDR3: CASSPGQGALTEAFF. The CDR3 DNA reads TGTGCCAGCAGCCCCGGACAGGGGGCCTTGACTGAAGCTTTCTTT.

J is TRBJ2-7 and V is TRBV10-2; D unresolved. Germline values: CDR1 WSHSY, CDR2 SAAADI. The CDR3 runs to 16 residues. The V end lost 2 bases, the J end lost 2 bases, and 16 bases lay between the germline ends. Here the CDR3 DNA reads TGCGCCAGCAGTGAGGCAAAAATTATATACCCCTACGAGCAGTACTTC. Translated: CASSEAKIIYPYEQYF.

The rearrangement links TRBV29-1 to TRBJ2-5; 11 bases map to TRBD2. Germline assignment: CDR1 SQVTM and CDR2 ANQGSEA. The CDR3 loop spans 14 amino acids. The V gene end was trimmed by 7 bases and the J gene end by 3 bases; junction bases not matched to a gene: 7. The CDR3 protein is CSALPGLAEETQYF. The CDR3 nucleotides are TGCAGCGCCTTACCGGGACTAGCGGAAGAGACCCAGTACTTC.

Comments on this clonotype: One base away lies a much larger clone, so this may be a sequencing read error. This chain joins TRBV3-1 and TRBJ2-7, with a weak D call TRBD2 (5 bases). With 0 bases removed from V and 4 bases from J, the gap between germline ends came to 19 bases. The CDR3 loop spans 17 amino acids. Per the germline V gene, CDR1 is LGHDT and CDR2 is YNNKEL (reference sequence). This CDR3 is CASSQDTRRGNLYEQYF. The CDR3 DNA reads TGTGCCAGCAGCCAAGATACTAGACGGGGAAATCTTTACGAGCAGTACTTC.

This chain links TRBV5-8 with TRBJ1-4; tentatively, D is TRBD1 (5 bases). Trimming shortened V by 1 base and J by 7 bases, and 14 bases separated the two germline ends. The CDR3 runs 15 residues. Germline V gene lookup returns CDR1 SGHTS and CDR2 YDEGEE. DNA of the CDR3: TGTGCCAGCAGCTTGTCGCTAGGGGCGGGTGAAAAACTGTTTTTT. Protein sequence: CASSLSLGAGEKLFF.

The chain carries TRBV11-2 and TRBJ2-5, with 10 bases identical to TRBD1. The length of the CDR3 is 15 residues. Trimming cost V 4 bases and J 5 bases; bases outside gene matches: 7. Per the germline V gene, CDR1 is SGHAT and CDR2 is FQNNGV. The CDR3 DNA sequence: TGTGCCAGCAGCTCTCCCGGGACAGGGGAGGAGACCCAGTACTTC. Amino acid sequence: CASSSPGTGEETQYF.

The chain uses TRBV27 and TRBJ2-5; D perhaps matches TRBD2 (6 bases). Germline assignment: CDR1 MNHEY and CDR2 SMNVEV (reference sequence). Deletions cut 2 bases from V and 5 bases from J, with 15 bases between. The CDR3 runs 15 residues. CDR3 residues: CASSLMGTRGETQYF. CDR3 in DNA: TGTGCCAGCAGTTTAATGGGGACCCGGGGGGAGACCCAGTACTTC.

To note about this clonotype: A much larger clone differs by one base, so this may be a read error. The chain has TRBV11-2 and TRBJ2-1; D remains unclear. The J call may be mistaken, given a closer DNA end match to TRBJ2-7. CDR1 is SGHAT, CDR2 FQNNGV, per germline. This CDR3 is built from 14 residues. The CDR3: CASSVGSTYNEQYF. CDR3 in DNA: TGTGCCAGCAGCGTGGGGTCAACCTACAATGAGCAGTACTTC.

The chain recombines TRBV6-5 with TRBJ1-6, with no clear D. Germline CDR1 is MNHEY and CDR2 is SVGAGI. Trimming removed 0 bases from V and 11 bases from J, with 17 bases in between. CDR3 length equals 16 residues. The chain's CDR3 is CASSYSNQVHATPLHF. Here the CDR3 DNA reads TGTGCCAGCAGTTACTCGAACCAGGTCCATGCGACACCCCTCCACTTT.

The chain has TRBV28 and TRBJ2-1; D remains ambiguous. V lost 3 bases and J 3 bases, leaving 15 bases between the germline ends. The CDR3 loop spans 16 amino acids. Per the germline V gene, CDR1 is MDHEN and CDR2 is SYDVKM. The CDR3 DNA is TGTGCCAGCAGTTTTATCATCGGGCACATCTACAATGAGCAGTTCTTC. Protein product: CASSFIIGHIYNEQFF. Drawing the rest from reference TRBV28 and TRBJ2-1, the complete variable domain is DVKVTQSSRYLVKRTGEKVFLECVQDMDHENMFWYRQDPGLGLRLIYFSYDVKMKEKGDIPEGYSVSREKKERFSLILESASTNQTSMYLCASSFIIGHIYNEQFFGPGTRLTVL.